The source of this T cell receptor (beta chain) is a study of CD8 T cells in ankylosing spondylitis. Study-wide results and caveats: Significant enrichment of disease-linked clones was reportedly seen in matched ankylosing spondylitis synovial fluid. CD8+ cells made up the disease-linked clones, which were relatively rare in peripheral blood. Ankylosing spondylitis blood appeared to carry a characteristic TCR beta motif of eight or nine highly homologous variants.

Quantitative 5'-RACE was performed with molecular barcodes, and it yielded the TCR beta libraries. TCRdb analysed the 5' RACE reads with MiXCR anew, one entry per CDR3 protein. The profile shows about 460,000 distinct CDR3 sequences, about 5.2% of them singletons. This clonotype was observed at least ten times. Antigen unknown. The CDR3 totals 16 residues. With 6 bases removed from V and 0 bases from J, the gap between germline ends came to 17 bases. Germline V gene data show CDR1 as MNHEY and CDR2 as SVGEGT. This chain connects TRBV6-2 or TRBV6-3 to TRBJ1-1, with a tentative D call TRBD1 (5 bases). This TCR came from a male donor with ankylosing spondylitis. The material sequenced was blood, either unsorted or a sorted T cell fraction (not recorded which). The DNA of the CDR3 is TGTGCCAGCAGGGGGGGGAGGGCTTCTCTGAACACTGAAGCTTTCTTT. Translating it yields CASRGGRASLNTEAFF.